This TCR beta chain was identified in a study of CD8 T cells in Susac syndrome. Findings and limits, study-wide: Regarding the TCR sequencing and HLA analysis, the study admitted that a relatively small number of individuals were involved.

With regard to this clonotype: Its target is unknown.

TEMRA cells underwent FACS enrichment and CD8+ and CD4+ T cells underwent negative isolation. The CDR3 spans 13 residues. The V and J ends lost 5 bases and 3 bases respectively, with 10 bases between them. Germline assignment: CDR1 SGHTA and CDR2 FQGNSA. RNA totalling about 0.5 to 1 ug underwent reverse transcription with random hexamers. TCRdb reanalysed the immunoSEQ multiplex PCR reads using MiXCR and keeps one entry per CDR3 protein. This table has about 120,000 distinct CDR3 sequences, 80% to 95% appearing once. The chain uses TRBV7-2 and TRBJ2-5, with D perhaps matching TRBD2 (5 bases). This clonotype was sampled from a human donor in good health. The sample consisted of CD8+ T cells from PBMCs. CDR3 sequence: CASSTRTEETQYF. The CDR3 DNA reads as TGTGCCAGCAGCACCCGGACTGAAGAGACCCAGTACTTC.